One and the same sample provided the 20 T cell receptor beta chains below, sequenced in a study of siplizumab effects on memory and regulatory T cells. Using immunoSEQ multiplex PCR, the repertoire was profiled, and TCRdb retains in-frame clones only, with some absent. This sample has 99,000 or so clones, with just under 95% found just once. The sample was non-Treg CD4+ T cells sorted from blood. Source of these receptors: a human donor in good health.

This clone has just one count. The genes are TRBV30 and TRBJ2-1; D gene uncertain. CDR1 is GTSNPN, CDR2 SVGIG, per germline (reference sequence). The CDR3 covers 11 residues. The V and J ends lost 0 bases and 7 bases respectively, with 4 bases between them. CDR3 in DNA: TGTGCCTGGAGTGTACGTAATGAGCAGTTCTTC. Residues: CAWSVRNEQFF.

In this sample, this clone turned up once. The chain uses TRBV7-2 and TRBJ2-3; TRBD2 might be the D (6 bases). This CDR3 contains 16 residues. V lost 2 bases, J lost 5 bases, and 17 bases lay in between. Germline CDR1 SGHTA, CDR2 FQGNSA. CDR3 in amino acids: CASSLFLALKGDTQYF. The CDR3, as DNA: TGTGCCAGCAGCTTATTCCTAGCGCTAAAGGGAGATACGCAGTATTTT.

The chain uses TRBV12-5 and TRBJ2-2; 7 bases fit TRBD2. With V trimmed by 7 bases and J by 4 bases, 12 bases remained unmatched. The germline CDR1 and CDR2 sequences are LGHNT and FRNRAP. The CDR3 is 16 residues long. In DNA form, the CDR3 reads TGTGCTAGTGCCTCCCCGGAGCGGGGACCCACCGGGGAGCTGTTTTTT. Amino acids: CASASPERGPTGELFF.

The gene calls are TRBV28 and TRBJ2-7, with 7 bases lining up with TRBD1. J gave up 3 bases and V 8 bases, and 16 bases lay outside the gene matches. Germline lookup yields CDR1 MDHEN and CDR2 SYDVKM. The CDR3 loop spans 16 amino acids. CDR3 bases: TGTGCCAGCGATGCAACTGCGGGCAGGGGGTTCTACGAGCAGTACTTC. This encodes CASDATAGRGFYEQYF.

V usage is TRBV5-6 and J usage is TRBJ2-3, with unresolved D. The CDR3 loop spans 15 amino acids. CDR1 and CDR2 (germline): SGHDT, YYEEEE. The germline V and J ends were trimmed by 2 bases and 0 bases, with 10 bases remaining between them. The CDR3 nucleotides are TGTGCCAGCAGCTTTTTGATAGGGAGCACAGATACGCAGTATTTT. Its translation: CASSFLIGSTDTQYF.

This chain joins TRBV6-5 and TRBJ1-1, with no clear D. The CDR3 extends over 14 amino acids. In germline, CDR1 is MNHEY, CDR2 SVGAGI. V was clipped by 0 bases and J by 6 bases, with 11 bases between them. This CDR3 reads CASSYSGGPAEAFF. The DNA of the CDR3 is TGTGCCAGCAGTTACTCAGGAGGTCCGGCTGAAGCTTTCTTT.

The J gene is TRBJ2-3, the V gene TRBV14; D unclear. In germline, CDR1 is SGHDN, CDR2 FVKESK. Trimming pared 1 base from V and 2 bases from J, leaving 10 bases between. This CDR3 is 15 amino acids long. The CDR3 nucleotides are TGTGCCAGCAGCCAAGGCGGCCTAATCACAGATACGCAGTATTTT. This gives the protein CASSQGGLITDTQYF.

V gene TRBV19 combines with J gene TRBJ1-1; no clear D gene. This CDR3 region has 15 residues. Trimming took 1 base from V and 0 from J, leaving 9 bases between them. Germline V lookup: CDR1 LNHDA, CDR2 SQIVND (reference sequence). CDR3 in DNA: TGTGCCAGTAGTATAGTAGCAGGAATGAACACTGAAGCTTTCTTT. This encodes CASSIVAGMNTEAFF.

The V and J genes are TRBV28 and TRBJ1-2; 8 nucleotides agree with TRBD1. Trimming at V came to 10 bases and at J to 7 bases, leaving 8 bases not matched to a gene. The CDR3 has 12 residues. Germline V gives CDR1 MDHEN, CDR2 SYDVKM. In nucleotides, the CDR3 is TGTGCCACCTCGGGGACAGGTTTTGGCTACACCTTC. Encoded protein: CATSGTGFGYTF.

The genes are TRBV6-5 and TRBJ1-1; the D is unclear. This CDR3 spans 12 amino acids. CDR1 MNHEY and CDR2 SVGAGI come from the germline V gene. The CDR3 region is CASGPGNTEAFF. CDR3 coding DNA: TGTGCATCCGGACCCGGGAACACTGAAGCTTTCTTT.

The chain employs TRBV5-1 and TRBJ2-7; the D is unclear. Germline V gives CDR1 SGHRS, CDR2 YFSETQ. The CDR3 is made up of 15 amino acids. V was clipped by 5 bases and J by 7 bases, with 22 bases between them. In DNA, the CDR3 is TGCGCCAGCAGTTACTCCACGGTGGTGGGGTCTGAGCAGTACTTC. Translated: CASSYSTVVGSEQYF.

This sequence joins TRBV19 and TRBJ2-6; 10 bases agree with TRBD2. CDR1 is LNHDA, CDR2 SQIVND, per germline (reference sequence). Germline trimming cut 0 bases from V and 0 bases from J; bases unmatched to any gene: 2. The CDR3 is 18 residues long. CDR3 nucleotide sequence: TGTGCCAGTAGTATAGACGGACTAGCGGTCTCTGGGGCCAACGTCCTGACTTTC. Protein product: CASSIDGLAVSGANVLTF.

V usage is TRBV6-6 and J usage is TRBJ2-5; weak D call: TRBD2 (5 bases). The CDR3 extends over 13 amino acids. Germline-derived CDR1 and CDR2 are MNHNY and SVGAGI (reference sequence). V gave up 7 bases and J gave up 4 bases, with 13 bases separating them. The CDR3 DNA reads TGTGCCAGCAACCCTCGGAGCGGAGAGACCCAGTACTTC. Its protein product is CASNPRSGETQYF.

V gene TRBV11-2 combines with J gene TRBJ2-1; 9 nucleotides agree with TRBD1. Germline CDR1 SGHAT, CDR2 FQNNGV. Trimming removed 5 bases from V and 9 bases from J; junction bases left unmatched: 8. The CDR3 length is 14 residues. CDR3 sequence: CASSPGTGRAEQFF. In nucleotides, the CDR3 is TGTGCCAGCAGCCCGGGGACAGGGAGGGCTGAGCAGTTCTTC. The entire variable domain, with the rest obtained from reference TRBV11-2 and TRBJ2-1, is as follows: EAGVAQSPRYKIIEKRQSVAFWCNPISGHATLYWYQQILGQGPKLLIQFQNNGVVDDSQLPKDRFSAERLKGVDSTLKIQPAKLEDSAVYLCASSPGTGRAEQFFGPGTRLTVL.

The chain links TRBV15 to TRBJ2-1; D is uncertain. Trimming removed 5 bases from V and 1 base from J, with 9 bases in between. Germline V gene lookup returns CDR1 LNHNV and CDR2 YYDKDF (reference sequence). The CDR3 is 14 amino acids. CDR3 DNA sequence: TGTGCCACCAGCTGGGCACTTTCCTACAATGAGCAGTTCTTC. This encodes CATSWALSYNEQFF.

The rearrangement joins TRBV29-1 to TRBJ2-2; 10 nucleotides agree with TRBD2. The germline V gene encodes CDR1 SQVTM and CDR2 ANQGSEA. The CDR3 runs 14 residues. The ends lost 6 bases at V and 7 bases at J; junction bases unmatched: 8. Written as DNA, the CDR3 is TGCAGCGTAGGAGCGGGAGGGCCGATCGGGGAGCTGTTTTTT. It yields the protein CSVGAGGPIGELFF.

The rearrangement joins TRBV20-1 to TRBJ2-1; D is uncertain. V gave up 3 bases and J gave up 8 bases, with 8 bases separating them. The germline V gene encodes CDR1 DFQATT and CDR2 SNEGSKA (reference sequence). The CDR3 covers 11 residues. The CDR3 protein is CSARDRYEQFF. The CDR3 DNA follows: TGCAGTGCTAGGGATCGATATGAGCAGTTCTTC.

The CDR3 coding sequence is TGTGCCAGCGCCTCGACTAGCGGGAGTGTCTACGAGCAGTACTTC. Translated, it gives CASASTSGSVYEQYF. The chain carries TRBV19 and TRBJ2-7, with TRBD2 matching over 12 bases. In germline, CDR1 is LNHDA, CDR2 SQIVND (reference sequence). This CDR3 has 15 amino acids. Losses at the gene ends were 9 bases for V and 3 bases for J; bases not matched to a gene: 9.

The CDR3 DNA reads as TGTGCCAGCAGTTTATTGTTTCATCGGAAAAGTTCAGATACGCAGTATTTT. It translates to CASSLLFHRKSSDTQYF. The J gene is TRBJ2-3, the V gene TRBV27; D is uncertain. CDR3 length: 17 amino acids. The V gene's germline CDR1 is MNHEY and CDR2 SMNVEV (reference sequence). The V end was cut by 1 base, the J end by 4 bases, with 18 bases between.

This clone was recorded only once. The rearrangement links TRBV25-1 to TRBJ2-2, with TRBD2 identical over 10 bases. With 6 bases clipped from V and 3 bases from J, the junction kept 7 bases outside the gene matches. CDR3 length: 16 amino acids. Germline CDR1 is MGHDK and CDR2 is SYGVNS. The CDR3 loop reads CASRTRTSGDTGELFF. The CDR3 DNA sequence: TGTGCCAGCAGAACGAGGACTAGCGGAGACACCGGGGAGCTGTTTTTT.